These T cell receptor beta chains were read from a single sample in a study of CD8 T cells in ankylosing spondylitis. MiXCR, applied by TCRdb to the 5' RACE reads, yields one record per CDR3 protein. The data hold about 220,000 distinct CDR3 sequences, with about 7% observed a single time. The source material was blood, either unsorted or a sorted T cell fraction (not recorded which). These receptors were taken from a male donor with ankylosing spondylitis. Both conserved end residues are part of each CDR3. Some rows have no size entry. The others give once, few or many, or a class for an expanded clone.

j_call: TRBJ2-7
clone_size: many
v_call: TRBV7-9
cdr3_aa: CASTTTHGGDYEQYF

j_call: TRBJ2-7
clone_size: many
v_call: TRBV29-1
cdr3_aa: CSVGDRREGLSSYEQYF

j_call: TRBJ1-1
clone_size: many
v_call: TRBV7-9
cdr3_aa: CASSLANNEAFF

j_call: TRBJ2-1
clone_size: many
v_call: TRBV14
cdr3_aa: CASSLSRTKHNEQFF

j_call: TRBJ1-5
clone_size: few
v_call: TRBV5-5
cdr3_aa: CASSLKGSNQPQHF

j_call: TRBJ2-2
clone_size: few
v_call: TRBV5-1
cdr3_aa: CASSLGDGRRNTGELFF

j_call: TRBJ2-3
clone_size: many
v_call: TRBV4-3
cdr3_aa: CASSPSGGSTDTQYF

j_call: TRBJ2-7
clone_size: .
v_call: TRBV5-6
cdr3_aa: CAISPGRAYEQYF

j_call: TRBJ1-3
clone_size: .
v_call: TRBV29-1
cdr3_aa: CKDSSGNTIYF

j_call: TRBJ1-1
clone_size: few
v_call: TRBV5-1
cdr3_aa: CASSSLSRGNTEAFF

j_call: TRBJ1-3
clone_size: many
v_call: TRBV4-3
cdr3_aa: CASSPDRLTGNTIYF